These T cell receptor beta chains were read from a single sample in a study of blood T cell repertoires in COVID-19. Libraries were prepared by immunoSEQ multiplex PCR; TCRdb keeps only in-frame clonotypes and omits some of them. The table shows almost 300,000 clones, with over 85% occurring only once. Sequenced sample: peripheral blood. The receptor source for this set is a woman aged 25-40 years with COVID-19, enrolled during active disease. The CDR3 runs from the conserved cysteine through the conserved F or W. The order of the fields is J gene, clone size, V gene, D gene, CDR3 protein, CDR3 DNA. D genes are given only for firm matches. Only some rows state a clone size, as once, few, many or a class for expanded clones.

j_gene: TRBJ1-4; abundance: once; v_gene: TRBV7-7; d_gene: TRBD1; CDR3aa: CASSPDRGSGKLFF; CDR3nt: TGTGCCAGCAGCCCCGACAGGGGGTCGGGAAAACTGTTTTTT
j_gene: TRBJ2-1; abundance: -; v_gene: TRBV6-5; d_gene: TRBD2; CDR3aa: CASSLLAGDNEQFF; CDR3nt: TGTGCCAGCAGTTTGCTAGCGGGGGACAATGAGCAGTTCTTC
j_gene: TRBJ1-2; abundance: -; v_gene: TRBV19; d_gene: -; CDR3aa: CASSIWSGHSNYGYTF; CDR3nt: TGTGCCAGTAGTATTTGGTCGGGACACTCTAACTATGGCTACACCTTC
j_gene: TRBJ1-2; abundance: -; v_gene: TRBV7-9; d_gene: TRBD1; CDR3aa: CASSQQGFGYTF; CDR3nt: TGTGCCAGCAGCCAACAGGGGTTCGGCTACACCTTC
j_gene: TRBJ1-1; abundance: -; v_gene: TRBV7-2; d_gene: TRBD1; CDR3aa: CASRQDRGRSTEAFF; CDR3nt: TGTGCCAGCAGACAAGACAGGGGGCGTTCTACTGAAGCTTTCTTT
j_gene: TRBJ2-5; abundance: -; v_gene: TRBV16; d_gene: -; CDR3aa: CASSQSRGETQYF; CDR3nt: TGTGCCAGCAGCCAATCGCGCGGAGAGACCCAGTACTTC
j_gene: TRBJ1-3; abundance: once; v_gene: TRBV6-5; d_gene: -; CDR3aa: CASSNTGWPGNTIYF; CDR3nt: TGTGCCAGCAGTAATACAGGGTGGCCTGGAAACACCATATATTTT
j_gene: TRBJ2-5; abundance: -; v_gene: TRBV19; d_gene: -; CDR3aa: CASSIPRAGETQYF; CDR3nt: TGTGCCAGTAGTATCCCCAGGGCCGGAGAGACCCAGTACTTC
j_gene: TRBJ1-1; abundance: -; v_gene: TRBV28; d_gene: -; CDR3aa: CATGTRSSTEAFF; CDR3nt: TGTGCCACGGGGACACGCTCATCCACTGAAGCTTTCTTT
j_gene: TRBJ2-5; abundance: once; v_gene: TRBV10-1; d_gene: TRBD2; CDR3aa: CASSESVAGGSEDGTQYF; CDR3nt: TGCGCCAGCAGTGAGTCGGTAGCGGGGGGCTCTGAGGATGGGACCCAGTACTTC
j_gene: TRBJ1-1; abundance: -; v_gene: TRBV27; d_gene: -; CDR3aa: CASTPQGHGTEAFF; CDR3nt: TGTGCCAGCACTCCCCAGGGGCATGGGACTGAAGCTTTCTTT
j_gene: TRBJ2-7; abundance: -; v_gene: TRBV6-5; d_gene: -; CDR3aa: CASSSGRYSYEQYF; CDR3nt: TGTGCCAGCAGTTCAGGGAGGTATTCCTACGAGCAGTACTTC
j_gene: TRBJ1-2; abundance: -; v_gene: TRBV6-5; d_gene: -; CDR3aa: CASSLAVELGNGYTF; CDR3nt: TGTGCCAGCAGCCTAGCTGTTGAGCTTGGGAATGGCTACACCTTC
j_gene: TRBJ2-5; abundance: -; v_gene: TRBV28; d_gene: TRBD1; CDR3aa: CASTGQGASETQYF; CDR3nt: TGTGCCAGCACAGGACAGGGGGCGTCAGAGACCCAGTACTTC
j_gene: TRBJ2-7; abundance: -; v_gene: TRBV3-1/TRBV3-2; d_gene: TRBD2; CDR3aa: CASSQEGRLAGGTSYEQYF; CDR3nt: TGTGCCAGCAGCCAAGAAGGGAGGCTAGCGGGGGGAACCTCCTACGAGCAGTACTTC
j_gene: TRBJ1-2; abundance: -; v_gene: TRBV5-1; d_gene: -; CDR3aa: CASSLVGRENGYTF; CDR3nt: TGCGCCAGCAGCTTGGTCGGCAGGGAAAATGGCTACACCTTC
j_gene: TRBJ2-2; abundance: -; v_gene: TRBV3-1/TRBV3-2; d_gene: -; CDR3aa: CASSLLVGGGELFF; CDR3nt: TGTGCCAGCAGCTTACTGGTCGGGGGCGGGGAGCTGTTTTTT
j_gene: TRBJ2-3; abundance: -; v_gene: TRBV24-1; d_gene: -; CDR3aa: CATSVGEADTQYF; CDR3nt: TGTGCCACCAGTGTAGGGGAAGCAGATACGCAGTATTTT
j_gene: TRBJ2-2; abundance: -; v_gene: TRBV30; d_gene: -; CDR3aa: CAWADSRGAGELFF; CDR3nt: TGTGCCTGGGCGGACTCCCGGGGAGCCGGGGAGCTGTTTTTT
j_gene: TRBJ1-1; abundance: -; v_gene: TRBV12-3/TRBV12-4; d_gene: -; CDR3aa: CASSLIGAPEAFF; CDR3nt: TGTGCCAGCAGTTTAATCGGAGCGCCTGAAGCTTTCTTT
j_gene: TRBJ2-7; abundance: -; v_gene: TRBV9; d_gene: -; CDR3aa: CASSVGAGAGEQYF; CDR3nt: TGTGCCAGCAGCGTAGGCGCGGGGGCGGGGGAGCAGTACTTC
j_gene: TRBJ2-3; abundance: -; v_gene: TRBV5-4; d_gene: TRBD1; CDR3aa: CAPGTRGQGPNTQYF; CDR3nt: TGTGCCCCCGGAACCCGGGGACAGGGACCAAATACGCAGTATTTT
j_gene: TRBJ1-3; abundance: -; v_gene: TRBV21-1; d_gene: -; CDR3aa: CASSLLRGPGNTIYF; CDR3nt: TGTGCCAGCAGCCTGCTCAGGGGCCCTGGAAACACCATATATTTT
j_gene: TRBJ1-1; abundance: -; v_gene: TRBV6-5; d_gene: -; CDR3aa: CASSYSGAAFF; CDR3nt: TGTGCCAGCAGTTACTCGGGGGCGGCTTTCTTT
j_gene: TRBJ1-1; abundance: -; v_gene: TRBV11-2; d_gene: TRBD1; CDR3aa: CASSPNRGSTEAFF; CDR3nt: TGTGCCAGCAGCCCCAACAGGGGGAGCACTGAAGCTTTCTTT
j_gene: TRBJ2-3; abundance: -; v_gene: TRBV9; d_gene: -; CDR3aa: CASSAGGRDTQYF; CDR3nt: TGTGCCAGCAGCGCCGGAGGCCGAGATACGCAGTATTTT
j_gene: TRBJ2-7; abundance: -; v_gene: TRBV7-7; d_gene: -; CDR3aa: CASSGDDRRWHYEQYF; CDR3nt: TGTGCCAGCAGCGGAGACGATCGTCGGTGGCACTACGAGCAGTACTTC
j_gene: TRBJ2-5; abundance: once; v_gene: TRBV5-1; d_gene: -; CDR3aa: CASSFNRQETQYF; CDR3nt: TGCGCCAGCAGCTTCAACAGACAAGAGACCCAGTACTTC
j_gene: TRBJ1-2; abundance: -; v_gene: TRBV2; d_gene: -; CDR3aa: CASSDTRRGGYTF; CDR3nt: TGTGCCAGCAGTGACACGCGGCGGGGTGGCTACACCTTC
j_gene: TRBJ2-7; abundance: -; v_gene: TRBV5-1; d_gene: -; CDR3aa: CASRITRGRNEQYF; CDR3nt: TGCGCCAGCAGAATAACCAGGGGACGTAACGAGCAGTACTTC
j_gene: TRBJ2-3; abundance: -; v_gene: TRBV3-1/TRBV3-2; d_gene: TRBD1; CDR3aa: CASSQVGQGGDTQYF; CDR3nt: TGTGCCAGCAGCCAAGTTGGACAGGGCGGAGATACGCAGTATTTT
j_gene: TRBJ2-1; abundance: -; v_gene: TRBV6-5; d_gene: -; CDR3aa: CASSLQGNNEQFF; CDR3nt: TGTGCCAGCAGCTTACAGGGTAACAATGAGCAGTTCTTC
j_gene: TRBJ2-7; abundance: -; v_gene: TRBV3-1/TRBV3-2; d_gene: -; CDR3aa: CASSHRIGQNYEQYF; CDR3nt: TGTGCCAGCAGCCACAGAATCGGACAGAACTACGAGCAGTACTTC
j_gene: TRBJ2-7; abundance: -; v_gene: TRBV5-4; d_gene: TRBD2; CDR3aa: CASSQGLAGGWSYEQYF; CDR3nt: TGTGCCAGCAGCCAGGGACTAGCGGGGGGGTGGTCCTACGAGCAGTACTTC
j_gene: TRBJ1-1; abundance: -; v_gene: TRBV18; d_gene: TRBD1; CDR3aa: CASSGQGLGAFF; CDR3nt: TGTGCCAGCTCGGGACAGGGCCTTGGGGCTTTCTTT
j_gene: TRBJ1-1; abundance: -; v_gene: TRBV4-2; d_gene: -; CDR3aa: CASSQTGTEAFF; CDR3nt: TGTGCCAGCAGCCAAACCGGGACTGAAGCTTTCTTT
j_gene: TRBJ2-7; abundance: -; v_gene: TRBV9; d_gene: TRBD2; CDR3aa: CASKNGGLNYEQYF; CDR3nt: TGTGCCAGCAAGAACGGGGGACTAAACTACGAGCAGTACTTC
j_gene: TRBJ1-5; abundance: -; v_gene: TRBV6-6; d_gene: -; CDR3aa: CASSGGDPSPQHF; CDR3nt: TGTGCCAGCAGCGGAGGGGACCCCTCGCCCCAGCATTTT
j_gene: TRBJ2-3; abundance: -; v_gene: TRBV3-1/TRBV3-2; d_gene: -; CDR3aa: CASSQEPGFDTQYF; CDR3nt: TGTGCCAGCAGCCAAGAGCCCGGGTTTGATACGCAGTATTTT
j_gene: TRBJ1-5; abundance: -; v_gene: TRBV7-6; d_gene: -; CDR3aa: CASSLGEGYSNQPQHF; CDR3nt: TGTGCCAGCAGCCTTGGAGAGGGCTATAGCAATCAGCCCCAGCATTTT